These T cell receptor beta chains were read from a single sample in a study of blood T cell repertoires in COVID-19. Some clones are missing from TCRdb's copy, which holds only in-frame ones; the method was immunoSEQ multiplex PCR. Of 150,000 to 200,000 clones listed, about nine tenths were seen once; the top ten hold about a sixth. The sequenced material came from peripheral blood. Every receptor here comes from a man aged 55 to 69 with active or convalescent COVID-19. The CDR3 runs from the conserved cysteine through the conserved F or W. A D gene is named only where the DNA matches it firmly. Not all rows give a size; the values are once, few, many and, for expanded clones, a class.

TRBD2	TRBV5-1	-	TRBJ2-5	CASSLGGGRARETQYF	TGCGCCAGCAGCTTGGGCGGCGGGAGGGCACGGGAGACCCAGTACTTC
-	TRBV4-1	-	TRBJ2-2	CASSQGRGSYTGELFF	TGCGCCAGCAGCCAAGGTAGAGGGTCGTACACCGGGGAGCTGTTTTTT
TRBD1	TRBV11-1	-	TRBJ1-1	CASSMTGVDTEAFF	TGTGCCAGCAGCATGACAGGGGTGGATACTGAAGCTTTCTTT
-	TRBV12-5	-	TRBJ2-2	CASGLGGPNTGELFF	TGTGCTAGTGGTTTGGGCGGCCCGAACACCGGGGAGCTGTTTTTT
-	TRBV7-2	-	TRBJ2-3	CASSLLAPTDTQYF	TGTGCCAGCAGCTTATTGGCCCCCACAGATACGCAGTATTTT
TRBD1	TRBV10-2	-	TRBJ2-2	CASTRQGRLTGELFF	TGCGCCAGCACAAGACAGGGGCGACTCACCGGGGAGCTGTTTTTT
TRBD2	TRBV25-1	-	TRBJ2-5	CASSESLWTSGGETQYF	TGTGCCAGCAGTGAATCCCTCTGGACTAGCGGGGGTGAGACCCAGTACTTC
-	TRBV9	-	TRBJ1-1	CASSVETSLEAFF	TGTGCCAGCAGCGTAGAGACTTCACTTGAGGCTTTCTTT
-	TRBV19	once	TRBJ1-3	CASSIAAGSGNTIYF	TGTGCCAGTAGTATAGCGGCAGGGTCTGGAAACACCATATATTTT
TRBD1	TRBV6-5	-	TRBJ1-1	CASSYWSGQGSEAFF	TGTGCCAGCAGTTACTGGAGCGGACAGGGCTCTGAAGCTTTCTTT
TRBD1	TRBV19	-	TRBJ2-7	CASRRQGAPEQYF	TGTGCCAGTAGGAGACAGGGGGCCCCCGAGCAGTACTTC
TRBD1	TRBV7-9	-	TRBJ2-1	CASSLAGQGAYNEQFF	TGTGCCAGCAGCTTAGCGGGACAGGGGGCTTACAATGAGCAGTTCTTC
TRBD1	TRBV5-1	-	TRBJ2-2	CASSPTQGALTGELFF	TGCGCCAGCAGCCCGACGCAGGGGGCGCTCACCGGGGAGCTGTTTTTT
TRBD2	TRBV5-8	once	TRBJ2-7	CASSLVASGSYEQYF	TGTGCCAGCAGCTTGGTGGCTAGCGGGAGCTACGAGCAGTACTTC
-	TRBV19	few	TRBJ2-6	CASSIVRGSGANVLTF	TGTGCCAGTAGTATTGTGCGGGGATCTGGGGCCAACGTCCTGACTTTC
TRBD1	TRBV5-1	-	TRBJ2-1	CASNPGQLYNEQFF	TGCGCCAGCAACCCGGGACAGTTATACAATGAGCAGTTCTTC
-	TRBV6-5	-	TRBJ2-7	CASSYSGGDLGEQYF	TGTGCCAGCAGTTACTCGGGCGGGGATTTGGGTGAGCAGTACTTC
TRBD1	TRBV5-1	-	TRBJ1-1	CASSVGQGVTEAFF	TGCGCCAGCAGCGTGGGACAGGGAGTCACTGAAGCTTTCTTT
-	TRBV18	once	TRBJ2-5	CASSTGSETQYF	TGTGCCAGCTCAACAGGGAGCGAGACCCAGTACTTC
-	TRBV18	few	TRBJ1-3	CASSPQEHSGNTIYF	TGTGCCAGCTCACCACAGGAGCACTCTGGAAACACCATATATTTT
-	TRBV5-1	-	TRBJ2-5	CASSSTTTEETQYF	TGCGCCAGCAGCTCCACCACGACAGAAGAGACCCAGTACTTC
-	TRBV7-8	-	TRBJ1-2	CASSPGVRLEGYTF	TGTGCCAGCAGCCCAGGGGTTCGGCTCGAGGGCTACACCTTC
TRBD1	TRBV18	-	TRBJ1-1	CASSPPSTGINTEAFF	TGTGCCAGCTCACCACCCTCGACAGGGATTAACACTGAAGCTTTCTTT
-	TRBV7-9	-	TRBJ2-2	CASLGEAVIRKNTGELFF	TGTGCCAGCCTTGGTGAAGCGGTGATCCGGAAGAACACCGGGGAGCTGTTTTTT